These 31 T cell receptor beta chains came from one sample sequenced in a study of cytomegalovirus exposure and HLA in healthy donors. 13 Jbeta primers and 60 Vbeta primers were used for the PCR. Assay used: immunoSEQ multiplex PCR; TCRdb lists only in-frame clones, some missing. Of about 60,000 clones detected, 77% appear once; the ten largest clones hold approximately 2.3%. Source material: PBMCs. The receptors were sampled from a female donor in good health and CMV-seronegative.

Concerning this clone: The sample contains more than one DNA sequence encoding this CDR3. This chain links TRBV2 with TRBJ2-7, with 9 bases lining up with TRBD1. The CDR3 runs to 16 residues. Germline V gene data show CDR1 as SNHLY and CDR2 as FYNNEI. Trimming took 6 bases from V and 3 from J; bases not matched to a gene: 12. The DNA of the CDR3 is TGTGCCAGCAGCGTTTCTCGGGACAGGGCGTTCTACGAGCAGTACTTC. Its protein product is CASSVSRDRAFYEQYF.

The chain uses TRBV7-9 and TRBJ2-5, with TRBD2 as a possible D gene (5 bases). The DNA matches TRBJ2-7 better at its end, which makes the J call doubtful. This CDR3 has 14 residues. Germline values: CDR1 SEHNR, CDR2 FQNEAQ (reference sequence). CDR3 nucleotides: TGTGCCAGCAGCTTATCCGGGAACGAATACGAGCAGTACTTC. As protein: CASSLSGNEYEQYF.

The chain uses TRBV10-1 and TRBJ1-2, with D uncertain. Trimming removed 1 base at V and 0 bases at J, with 9 bases between. The CDR3 covers 15 residues. The germline V gene encodes CDR1 WNHNN and CDR2 SYGVQD (reference sequence). For the CDR3, the DNA is TGCGCCAGCAGTGAGTTAGAGAAAACTAACTATGGCTACACCTTC. Protein sequence: CASSELEKTNYGYTF.

This sequence joins TRBV28 and TRBJ2-7, with TRBD1 matching over 8 bases. Unmatched junction bases numbered 10, after V lost 5 bases and J lost 7 bases. This CDR3 has 14 residues. CDR1 MDHEN and CDR2 SYDVKM come from the germline V gene. Here the CDR3 reads CASSVGQGLGEQYF. CDR3 DNA: TGTGCCAGCAGTGTCGGACAGGGTCTGGGAGAGCAGTACTTC.

The J gene is TRBJ2-2, the V gene TRBV5-1; D perhaps matches TRBD1 (6 bases). Germline V gene lookup returns CDR1 SGHRS and CDR2 YFSETQ. The germline V and J ends were trimmed by 4 bases and 1 base, with 17 bases remaining between them. This CDR3 is built from 17 residues. This CDR3 reads CASSAGTQGRNTGELFF. The CDR3, as DNA: TGCGCCAGCAGCGCCGGGACCCAGGGGAGGAACACCGGGGAGCTGTTTTTT.

The rearrangement joins TRBV6-6 to TRBJ2-3, with D maybe TRBD2 (7 bases). Germline V CDR1 and CDR2: MNHNY, SVGAGI (reference sequence). The CDR3 runs 16 residues. Trimming took off 7 bases at V and 2 bases at J, with 19 bases between the two ends. The CDR3 is CASTLRGGLATDTQYF. The CDR3 DNA is TGTGCCAGCACCCTGAGGGGGGGGCTTGCCACAGATACGCAGTATTTT.

The V call is TRBV25-1, the J call TRBJ2-1; D is perhaps TRBD1 (6 bases). Germline V gene sequence: CDR1 MGHDK, CDR2 SYGVNS. Trimming removed 0 bases at V and 0 bases at J, with 15 bases between. This CDR3 has 18 residues. CDR3 residues: CASSEYSAGASSYNEQFF. The CDR3 nucleotides read TGTGCCAGCAGTGAATATTCCGCAGGGGCCAGCTCCTACAATGAGCAGTTCTTC.

CDR3 in amino acids: CASSQDGGAGELFF. In DNA form, the CDR3 reads TGTGCCAGCAGCCAAGATGGAGGGGCCGGGGAGCTGTTTTTT. The chain is built from TRBV4-2 and TRBJ2-2; D is perhaps TRBD2 (6 bases). Trimming stripped 0 bases from V and 6 bases from J, with 8 bases between. This CDR3 is built from 14 residues. Germline V gene sequence: CDR1 LGHNA, CDR2 YNFKEQ.

As regards this clone: A junction boundary mismatches the germline segment, possibly from a read error. This chain connects TRBV9 to TRBJ2-1; unclear D gene. The CDR3 totals 15 residues. Germline CDR1 and CDR2: SGDLS and YYNGEE. Here the CDR3 reads CASSASAPPYDEQFF. The DNA for the CDR3 is TGTGCCAGCAGCGCCAGCGCCCCGCCCTACGATGAGCAGTTCTTC.

The CDR3 sequence is CASSKGFNTEAFF. CDR3 sequence (DNA): TGTGCCAGCAGTAAGGGGTTTAACACTGAAGCTTTCTTT. J is TRBJ1-1 and V is TRBV28, with a weak D call TRBD1 (5 bases). The CDR3 sequence is 13 residues long. V was shortened by 5 bases and J by 2 bases, with 9 bases between the two germline ends. Germline V gene sequence: CDR1 MDHEN, CDR2 SYDVKM.

This clone was recorded once. The chain carries TRBV7-2 and TRBJ1-1, with D uncertain. The CDR3 totals 14 residues. Per germline, CDR1 SGHTA and CDR2 FQGNSA. The V and J ends lost 6 bases and 0 bases respectively, with 11 bases between them. CDR3 region: CASREGLMNTEAFF. CDR3 sequence (DNA): TGTGCCAGCAGGGAAGGACTTATGAACACTGAAGCTTTCTTT.

The chain joins TRBV7-2 to TRBJ1-6; the match to TRBD1 covers 7 bases. Germline V lookup: CDR1 SGHTA, CDR2 FQGNSA. V was pared by 2 bases and J by 7 bases, with 5 bases of the junction left unmatched. The length of the CDR3 is 15 residues. For the CDR3, the DNA is TGTGCCAGCAGCTTAATTGGGACAGCCAATTCACCCCTCCACTTT. The encoded protein is CASSLIGTANSPLHF.

The chain uses TRBV19 and TRBJ2-5; TRBD2 aligns across 7 bases. J was trimmed by 5 bases and V by 4 bases; bases with no gene match: 4. From germline, CDR1 is LNHDA and CDR2 SQIVND (reference sequence). The CDR3 is 13 residues long. The CDR3 DNA sequence: TGTGCCAGTAGTACTGCCGGGGGGGAGACCCAGTACTTC. Its translation is CASSTAGGETQYF.

This clone was seen only once. The chain carries TRBV28 and TRBJ2-3; 7 bases match TRBD2. The germline V gene encodes CDR1 MDHEN and CDR2 SYDVKM. The V gene end was trimmed by 7 bases and the J gene end by 8 bases; junction bases not matched to a gene: 6. This CDR3 region has 12 residues. CDR3 protein: CASKRGGGTQYF. CDR3 sequence (DNA): TGTGCCAGCAAGCGGGGCGGGGGTACGCAGTATTTT.

This clone was found once. The V gene is TRBV5-1, the J gene TRBJ2-4; 7 bases are a match to TRBD2. This CDR3 has 16 residues. Germline values: CDR1 SGHRS, CDR2 YFSETQ. J was trimmed by 0 bases and V by 4 bases; bases with no gene match: 7. The chain's CDR3 is CASSPGEGLAKNIQYF. CDR3 DNA: TGCGCCAGCAGCCCCGGGGAGGGCCTAGCCAAAAACATTCAGTACTTC.

The J gene is TRBJ1-5, the V gene TRBV6-6; 8 nucleotides agree with TRBD1. With 5 bases clipped from V and 2 bases from J, the junction kept 5 bases outside the gene matches. Germline V gene sequence: CDR1 MNHNY, CDR2 SVGAGI (reference sequence). The length of the CDR3 is 15 residues. The chain's CDR3 is CASSRVTGGNQPQHF. CDR3 DNA sequence: TGTGCCAGCAGTAGGGTGACAGGGGGCAATCAGCCCCAGCATTTT.

This chain joins TRBV6-5 and TRBJ2-7; D is ambiguous. The CDR3 extends over 14 amino acids. Trimming removed 6 bases at V and 0 bases at J, with 12 bases between. CDR1 and CDR2 (germline): MNHEY, SVGAGI. CDR3 sequence: CASRLRRSSYEQYF. In DNA form, the CDR3 reads TGTGCCAGCAGACTCCGAAGAAGCTCCTACGAGCAGTACTTC.

This chain connects TRBV5-1 to TRBJ2-5; TRBD2 agrees at 10 bases. Germline-derived CDR1 and CDR2 are SGHRS and YFSETQ. The CDR3 runs to 16 residues. V dropped 0 bases and J dropped 2; count of bases not matched to a gene: 4. This CDR3 is CASSLAVAGGQETQYF. The CDR3, as DNA: TGCGCCAGCAGCTTGGCGGTAGCGGGAGGACAAGAGACCCAGTACTTC.

This chain uses TRBV6-5 with TRBJ1-1; D remains ambiguous. CDR1 and CDR2 from the germline V gene are MNHEY and SVGAGI. The CDR3 runs to 14 residues. Trimming pared 0 bases from V and 1 base from J, leaving 6 bases between. The CDR3 nucleotides are TGTGCCAGCAGTTACTCGGGCAGGAACACTGAAGCTTTCTTT. Encoded protein: CASSYSGRNTEAFF.

This sequence joins TRBV5-1 and TRBJ1-2, with unresolved D. V lost 0 bases to trimming and J lost 2 bases, with 11 bases between them. This CDR3 region has 15 residues. CDR1 SGHRS and CDR2 YFSETQ come from the germline V gene. This chain's CDR3 is CASSLGFPENYGYTF. In nucleotides, the CDR3 is TGCGCCAGCAGCTTGGGTTTTCCAGAAAACTATGGCTACACCTTC. Filled out from reference TRBV5-1 and TRBJ1-2, the complete variable domain reads KAGVTQTPRYLIKTRGQQVTLSCSPISGHRSVSWYQQTPGQGLQFLFEYFSETQRNKGNFPGRFSGRQFSNSRSEMNVSTLELGDSALYLCASSLGFPENYGYTFGSGTRLTVV.

The gene calls are TRBV4-2 and TRBJ2-5, with no clear D. The DNA end is more similar to TRBJ2-7, so the J call may be wrong. This CDR3 has 12 residues. Germline V CDR1 and CDR2: LGHNA, YNFKEQ. For the CDR3, the DNA is TGTGCCAGCAGCCAAGACGCGAGCGAGCAGTACTTC. Translated: CASSQDASEQYF.

The V and J genes are TRBV28 and TRBJ2-2; 8 bases are shared with TRBD1. The V and J ends lost 7 bases and 1 base, in that order; junction bases with no gene match: 8. In germline, CDR1 is MDHEN, CDR2 SYDVKM. The CDR3 covers 16 residues. The chain's CDR3 is CASTPVGTGNTGELFF. For the CDR3, the DNA is TGTGCCAGCACCCCTGTAGGGACAGGGAACACCGGGGAGCTGTTTTTT.

The chain combines TRBV6-6 with TRBJ1-4; TRBD1 might be the D (5 bases). Germline V gene lookup returns CDR1 MNHNY and CDR2 SVGAGI (reference sequence). V lost 5 bases and J lost 8, with 18 bases in between. This CDR3 is built from 15 residues. Written as DNA, the CDR3 is TGTGCCAGCAGTCTCCCGGGGGGTGGGGGGGAAAAACTGTTTTTT. Amino acids: CASSLPGGGGEKLFF.

The rearrangement links TRBV7-2 to TRBJ1-3; TRBD1 agrees at 7 bases. V lost 2 bases and J lost 1; bases outside the gene matches: 8. This CDR3 spans 17 amino acids. CDR1 is SGHTA and CDR2 is FQGNSA in the germline V gene. Written as DNA, the CDR3 is TGTGCCAGCAGCTTAAAGGGACAGAGCATTTCTGGAAACACCATATATTTT. Residues: CASSLKGQSISGNTIYF.

CDR3 sequence: CASSLLGLAGGYKNIQYF. CDR3 nucleotide sequence: TGTGCCAGCAGTTTATTGGGACTAGCGGGGGGGTACAAAAACATTCAGTACTTC. The V call is TRBV28, the J call TRBJ2-4; the match to TRBD2 covers 16 bases. Trimming at V came to 1 base and at J to 3 bases, leaving 3 bases not matched to a gene. The length of the CDR3 is 18 residues. The germline V gene has CDR1 MDHEN and CDR2 SYDVKM.

The chain employs TRBV30 and TRBJ2-7; D remains unclear. The V end lost 4 bases, the J end lost 6 bases, and 10 bases lay between the germline ends. The CDR3 spans 11 residues. Looked up from germline, CDR1 is GTSNPN and CDR2 is SVGIG (reference sequence). CDR3 nucleotide sequence: TGTGCCTGGAATCGAGCAGGCGAGCAGTACTTC. As protein: CAWNRAGEQYF.

The rearrangement joins TRBV10-3 to TRBJ2-5; TRBD2 aligns across 8 bases. Germline CDR1 ENHRY, CDR2 SYGVKD. This CDR3 region has 16 residues. V lost 1 base to trimming and J lost 5 bases; unmatched junction nucleotides: 9. Here the CDR3 reads CAISEFRAGVPETQYF. DNA of the CDR3: TGTGCCATCAGTGAGTTTCGAGCGGGAGTGCCCGAGACCCAGTACTTC.

CDR3 nucleotides: TGTGCCAGCAGCTTGACAGGGAGAGGATACGAGCAGTACTTC. Translated, it gives CASSLTGRGYEQYF. This chain joins TRBV5-6 and TRBJ2-7, with D possibly TRBD1 on 6 matching bases. Germline loops: CDR1 SGHDT, CDR2 YYEEEE. The CDR3 is 14 amino acids. Trimming removed 1 base from V and 4 bases from J, with 12 bases in between.

This clone was found a few times. The chain recombines TRBV6-1 with TRBJ2-1; TRBD2 might be the D (6 bases). Germline V gene sequence: CDR1 MNHNS, CDR2 SASEGT. CDR3 size: 16 residues. The V end was cut by 2 bases, the J end by 0 bases, with 11 bases between. CDR3 nucleotides: TGTGCCAGCAGTGAAAGAGGGGACTTCTCCTACAATGAGCAGTTCTTC. Translating it yields CASSERGDFSYNEQFF.

The V gene is TRBV5-4, the J gene TRBJ2-1; D is perhaps TRBD1 (5 bases). There are 12 residues in the CDR3. Germline V lookup: CDR1 SGHNT, CDR2 YYREEE (reference sequence). V was cut by 6 bases and J by 6 bases, with 10 bases left in between. The CDR3 DNA reads as TGTGCCAGCACGACAGCCCTCAATGAGCAGTTCTTC. Protein: CASTTALNEQFF. Using reference TRBV5-4 and TRBJ2-1 for the parts outside the CDR3, the full variable domain is ETGVTQSPTHLIKTRGQQVTLRCSSQSGHNTVSWYQQALGQGPQFIFQYYREEENGRGNFPPRFSGLQFPNYSSELNVNALELDDSALYLCASTTALNEQFFGPGTRLTVL.

The genes are TRBV19 and TRBJ1-4; no reliable D call. Looked up from germline, CDR1 is LNHDA and CDR2 is SQIVND (reference sequence). V lost 6 bases and J 8 bases, leaving 13 bases between the germline ends. The CDR3 consists of 13 residues. The CDR3 sequence: CASSYTSGEKLFF. The CDR3 bases are TGTGCCAGTAGCTACACCAGCGGGGAAAAACTGTTTTTT.